These 26 T cell receptor beta chains were all obtained from the same sample, sequenced in a study of CD8 T cells in ankylosing spondylitis. General study results and limits: Made up of fewer than 10 highly homologous variants, a TCR beta motif appeared characteristic of ankylosing spondylitis blood.

These receptors lack a known antigen. TCRdb independently ran MiXCR on the 5' RACE reads; one entry per CDR3 protein. The sample lists a few hundred thousand distinct CDR3 sequences, over 9.5% occurring once. The sample was blood, either unsorted or a sorted T cell fraction (not recorded which). These receptor sequences come from a male donor with ankylosing spondylitis.

The rearrangement uses TRBV12-3 or TRBV12-4 and TRBJ1-4; a possible D gene is TRBD1 (5 bases). The CDR3 has 15 residues. The V end lost 3 bases, the J end lost 4 bases, and 12 bases lay between the germline ends. CDR3 amino acids: CASSFGDRLNEKLFF. The CDR3, as DNA: TGTGCCAGCAGTTTCGGGGACCGTCTTAATGAAAAACTGTTTTTT.

CDR3 sequence reads: CASSLRRSASSYNEQFF. The CDR3 DNA reads TGTGCCAGTAGTCTCCGGAGGAGCGCGAGCTCCTACAATGAGCAGTTCTTC. The chain recombines TRBV19 with TRBJ2-1, with a tentative D call TRBD2 (5 bases). This CDR3 comprises 17 residues. Trimming pared 5 bases from V and 0 bases from J, leaving 17 bases between. Per germline, CDR1 LNHDA and CDR2 SQIVND (reference sequence).

The V gene is TRBV9, the J gene TRBJ1-6; D is unclear. The germline gives CDR1 SGDLS, CDR2 YYNGEE. V was trimmed by 3 bases and J by 6 bases, leaving 13 bases between them. CDR3 length: 15 residues. DNA for the CDR3: TGTGCCAGCAGCGCGGGCGGGAGCTTTAATTCACCCCTCCACTTT. It yields the protein CASSAGGSFNSPLHF.

The V call is TRBV7-2, the J call TRBJ2-7, with D unresolved. Germline V gives CDR1 SGHTA, CDR2 FQGNSA. The CDR3 totals 12 residues. V lost 5 bases, J lost 2 bases, and 7 bases lay in between. This chain's CDR3 is CASSRIAYEQYF. Written as DNA, the CDR3 is TGTGCCAGCAGCCGTATCGCCTACGAGCAGTACTTC.

Ten or more counts support this clonotype. The rearrangement links TRBV20-1 to TRBJ2-3, with no clear D. Deletions cut 6 bases from V and 5 bases from J, with 15 bases between. Germline lookup yields CDR1 DFQATT and CDR2 SNEGSKA (reference sequence). The CDR3 is 13 residues long. CDR3: CSAAARIGDTQYF. CDR3 bases: TGCAGTGCAGCCGCGAGGATCGGAGATACGCAGTATTTT.

This clonotype was counted a few times. The CDR3 protein is CASGPRLNNEQFF. CDR3 DNA sequence: TGTGCCAGCGGCCCAAGACTGAACAATGAGCAGTTCTTC. The gene calls are TRBV27 and TRBJ2-1, with unresolved D. The germline CDR1 and CDR2 sequences are MNHEY and SMNVEV (reference sequence). Deletions cut 8 bases from V and 5 bases from J, with 13 bases between. The CDR3 runs to 13 residues.

The chain joins TRBV7-9 to TRBJ1-5, with D unclear. The V end was cut by 5 bases, the J end by 4 bases, with 15 bases between. This CDR3 has 15 amino acids. Germline V gene data show CDR1 as SEHNR and CDR2 as FQNEAQ (reference sequence). This CDR3 is CASSHGPLPNQPQHF. The CDR3 DNA follows: TGTGCCAGCAGCCACGGACCTCTACCGAATCAGCCCCAGCATTTT.

This clonotype was seen a few times. V and J are TRBV7-7 and TRBJ1-2; D remains unclear. V lost 3 bases and J 4 bases, leaving 9 bases between the germline ends. Germline V gene data show CDR1 as SSHAT and CDR2 as FNYEAQ (reference sequence). This CDR3 has 13 amino acids. CDR3 residues: CASSLGKRYGYTF. The CDR3 region has the DNA TGTGCCAGCAGCTTGGGCAAGCGCTATGGCTACACCTTC.

The rearrangement uses TRBV3-1 and TRBJ1-2, with D possibly matching TRBD1 (6 bases). CDR3 length equals 14 residues. The V and J ends lost 4 bases and 9 bases respectively, with 18 bases between them. Germline V gene data show CDR1 as LGHDT and CDR2 as YNNKEL (reference sequence). The CDR3 coding sequence is TGTGCCAGCAGCCCCCGAGGCAAGGGGGTAAGCTACACCTTC. This sequence encodes CASSPRGKGVSYTF. Using reference TRBV3-1 and TRBJ1-2 for the parts outside the CDR3, the full variable domain is DTAVSQTPKYLVTQMGNDKSIKCEQNLGHDTMYWYKQDSKKFLKIMFSYNNKELIINETVPNRFSPKSPDKAHLNLHINSLELGDSAVYFCASSPRGKGVSYTFGSGTRLTVV.

This clonotype was detected a few times. This chain links TRBV3-1 with TRBJ1-6; 9 bases align to TRBD1. V trimming: 4 bases; J trimming: 5 bases; junction bases outside the gene matches: 6. The CDR3 has 16 residues. CDR1 and CDR2 from the germline V gene are LGHDT and YNNKEL (reference sequence). The CDR3 nucleotides read TGTGCCAGCAGCCCCCCGGGACAGGGCCATAATTCACCCCTCCACTTT. It is translated as CASSPPGQGHNSPLHF.

This clonotype was observed a few times. This sequence joins TRBV29-1 and TRBJ2-7, with D unresolved. V lost 4 bases, J lost 7 bases, and 11 bases lay in between. CDR1 and CDR2 from the germline V gene are SQVTM and ANQGSEA. This CDR3 is built from 11 residues. The CDR3 DNA is TGCAGCGTTGGGGATACCAAGGAGCAGTACTTC. It is translated as CSVGDTKEQYF.

This clonotype came up a few times. The V gene is TRBV27, the J gene TRBJ1-1; D gene ambiguous. Germline CDR1 is MNHEY and CDR2 is SMNVEV (reference sequence). This CDR3 comprises 13 residues. Trimming removed 4 bases from V and 4 bases from J, with 10 bases in between. This CDR3 reads CASSSWGVTEAFF. CDR3 nucleotides: TGTGCCAGCAGTTCTTGGGGTGTCACTGAAGCTTTCTTT.

The gene calls are TRBV7-2 and TRBJ2-2; 11 bases fit TRBD2. Germline V gives CDR1 SGHTA, CDR2 FQGNSA. CDR3 length: 16 residues. V shed 5 bases, J shed 4 bases, and the junction held 6 bases outside the gene matches. The CDR3 DNA follows: TGTGCCAGCAGCACCTCTAGCGGGAGGAGCACCGGGGAGCTGTTTTTT. Protein sequence: CASSTSSGRSTGELFF. Together with reference TRBV7-2 and TRBJ2-2, the CDR3 gives the full variable domain: GAGVSQSPSNKVTEKGKDVELRCDPISGHTALYWYRQSLGQGLEFLIYFQGNSAPDKSGLPSDRFSAERTGGSVSTLTIQRTQQEDSAVYLCASSTSSGRSTGELFFGEGSRLTVL.

V gene TRBV5-1 combines with J gene TRBJ2-1, with unresolved D. Trimming took 4 bases from V and 5 from J, leaving 10 bases between them. This CDR3 has 13 amino acids. CDR1 and CDR2 from the germline V gene are SGHRS and YFSETQ. The CDR3 protein is CASSLDIHNEQFF. The CDR3 DNA reads as TGCGCCAGCAGCCTTGACATCCACAATGAGCAGTTCTTC.

The CDR3 DNA is TGTGCCAGCAGTTCGTCGAATCAAATCCGGACCCAGTACTTC. It specifies CASSSSNQIRTQYF. The chain recombines TRBV12-3 or TRBV12-4 with TRBJ2-5; no reliable D call. Trimming removed 4 bases at V and 7 bases at J, with 16 bases between. This CDR3 has 14 amino acids.

The rearrangement links TRBV24-1 to TRBJ2-1; D unresolved. Per the germline V gene, CDR1 is KGHDR and CDR2 is SFDVKD. Trimming cost V 4 bases and J 8 bases, with 14 bases left between them. The CDR3 length is 14 residues. CDR3 in amino acids: CATSDRYLRDEQFF. The CDR3, as DNA: TGTGCCACCAGTGACCGCTACCTTCGCGATGAGCAGTTCTTC.

In this sample, this clonotype turned up many times. V usage is TRBV7-9 and J usage is TRBJ2-7; 8 positions match TRBD2. Trimming took 5 bases from V and 4 from J; bases not matched to a gene: 10. The germline V gene encodes CDR1 SEHNR and CDR2 FQNEAQ (reference sequence). The CDR3 is made up of 15 amino acids. The CDR3 region is CASSPLGSGMYEQYF. The CDR3 DNA sequence: TGTGCCAGCAGCCCCCTTGGTAGCGGGATGTACGAGCAGTACTTC.

The chain has TRBV20-1 and TRBJ1-2; possible D gene TRBD1, 6 bases. The length of the CDR3 is 15 residues. Germline V gene data show CDR1 as DFQATT and CDR2 as SNEGSKA (reference sequence). V was clipped by 4 bases and J by 2 bases, with 17 bases between them. This chain's CDR3 is CSAKMAGAVNYGYTF. The DNA for the CDR3 is TGCAGTGCTAAAATGGCAGGGGCCGTGAACTATGGCTACACCTTC.

This clonotype was counted ten times or more. This rearrangement joins TRBV4-1 to TRBJ1-2; D remains ambiguous. Trimming shortened V by 2 bases and J by 6 bases, and 13 bases separated the two germline ends. Germline V gene sequence: CDR1 MGHRA, CDR2 YSYEKL. The CDR3 contains 14 residues. CDR3 residues: CASSQKGLVDGYTF. The CDR3 coding sequence is TGCGCCAGCAGCCAAAAGGGTTTAGTTGATGGCTACACCTTC.

The V call is TRBV18, the J call TRBJ1-4; possibly TRBD1 for D (6 bases). Per germline, CDR1 KGHSH and CDR2 LQKENI. The CDR3 runs 15 residues. Trimming removed 3 bases at V and 8 bases at J, with 16 bases between. CDR3 amino acids: CASSPGYRTEEKLFF. The CDR3, as DNA: TGTGCCAGCTCACCCGGTTACCGGACAGAAGAAAAACTGTTTTTT. Based on the CDR3 plus reference TRBV18 and TRBJ1-4, the full variable domain is NAGVMQNPRHLVRRRGQEARLRCSPMKGHSHVYWYRQLPEEGLKFMVYLQKENIIDESGMPKERFSAEFPKEGPSILRIQQVVRGDSAAYFCASSPGYRTEEKLFFGSGTQLSVL.

CDR3 nucleotides: TGTGCCAGCAGTACGACTAGCGAGACCCAGTACTTC. Protein: CASSTTSETQYF. V usage is TRBV27 and J usage is TRBJ2-5; 7 nucleotides line up with TRBD2. The V gene's germline CDR1 is MNHEY and CDR2 SMNVEV (reference sequence). This CDR3 is built from 12 residues. V lost 5 bases and J lost 5; bases outside the gene matches: 2.

This clonotype was seen a handful of times. The chain has TRBV11-3 and TRBJ1-1; D perhaps matches TRBD1 (6 bases). V gave up 1 base and J gave up 1 base, with 13 bases separating them. CDR3 length equals 16 residues. Germline lookup yields CDR1 SGHNT and CDR2 YENEEA. The CDR3 protein is CASSLGSGAGNTEAFF. As DNA, the CDR3 is TGTGCCAGCAGCTTAGGATCAGGGGCGGGGAACACTGAAGCTTTCTTT.

This clonotype was seen a handful of times. The rearrangement links TRBV5-8 to TRBJ1-6; TRBD1 matches 10 bases. Germline V CDR1 and CDR2: SGHTS, YDEGEE. CDR3 length: 15 amino acids. V lost 2 bases to trimming and J lost 6 bases; unmatched junction nucleotides: 2. CDR3 DNA sequence: TGTGCCAGCAGCTTCCGGGACAGGGGTAATTCACCCCTCCACTTT. Translating it yields CASSFRDRGNSPLHF.

This clonotype was found a few times. The chain employs TRBV5-6 and TRBJ2-7; D assignment may be TRBD1 or TRBD2 (5 bases each). With 0 bases removed from V and 2 bases from J, the gap between germline ends came to 12 bases. Germline lookup yields CDR1 SGHDT and CDR2 YYEEEE. This CDR3 comprises 15 residues. The CDR3 nucleotides read TGTGCCAGCAGCTTGGGTTCGGGGCTTACCTACGAGCAGTACGTC. It translates to CASSLGSGLTYEQYV.

The J gene is TRBJ2-5, the V gene TRBV24-1, with no clear D. The CDR3 totals 14 residues. CDR1 and CDR2 from the germline V gene are KGHDR and SFDVKD. Deletions cut 6 bases from V and 1 base from J, with 11 bases between. For the CDR3, the DNA is TGTGCCACCAGTTTGGACGGGCTCCAAGAGACCCAGTACTTC. This gives the protein CATSLDGLQETQYF.

This chain joins TRBV3-1 and TRBJ2-6; tentative D call: TRBD2 (6 bases). With 4 bases removed from V and 1 base from J, the gap between germline ends came to 11 bases. Germline V gene sequence: CDR1 LGHDT, CDR2 YNNKEL (reference sequence). CDR3 length: 16 residues. The CDR3 reads CASSPVGRSGANVLTF. DNA of the CDR3: TGTGCCAGCAGCCCGGTAGGGAGGTCTGGGGCCAACGTCCTGACTTTC.